These T cell receptor beta chains were read from a single sample in a study of blood T cell repertoires in COVID-19. Sequencing used immunoSEQ multiplex PCR; TCRdb keeps in-frame clones, though not all of them. The table has 160,000 or so clones, 80% to 90% seen once. Sequencing input: peripheral blood. Receptors were obtained from a woman in her 70s with acute or convalescent COVID-19. The CDR3 runs from the conserved cysteine through the conserved F or W. D genes are given only for firm matches. Only part of the rows carry a size: once, few, many, or a class if the clone is expanded.

NA	TRBD1	TRBJ2-7	TRBV2	TGTGCCAGCAGTGGGGACAGGGAGATCTACGAGCAGTACTTC	CASSGDREIYEQYF
NA	NA	TRBJ1-5	TRBV18	TGTGCCAGCTCACCCACCACACCGAACGGCAATCAGCCCCAGCATTTT	CASSPTTPNGNQPQHF
NA	NA	TRBJ1-3	TRBV5-8	TGTGCCAGCAGCTCAAACAGGTTCTCTGGAAACACCATATATTTT	CASSSNRFSGNTIYF
NA	NA	TRBJ2-7	TRBV4-2	TGTGCCAGCAGCCAAGGCGTACAGGGCGGCGAGCAGTACTTC	CASSQGVQGGEQYF
NA	TRBD2	TRBJ2-7	TRBV4-3	TGCGCCAGCAGCCAAGATTTAGGACTAGCGGGTGACGAGCAGTACTTC	CASSQDLGLAGDEQYF
NA	NA	TRBJ1-1	TRBV5-1	TGCGCCAGCAGCAATAACAGGGACGCCGCTGAAGCTTTCTTT	CASSNNRDAAEAFF
few	TRBD1	TRBJ2-7	TRBV4-2	TGTGCCAGCAGCCAAGGGACAGGAGACTACGAGCAGTACTTC	CASSQGTGDYEQYF
once	TRBD1	TRBJ1-1	TRBV28	TGTGCCAGCAGCGAGACAGGGGGCAAGAACACTGAAGCTTTCTTT	CASSETGGKNTEAFF
few	NA	TRBJ1-2	TRBV10-3	TGTGCCACGAGGGAACAGGGAAACTATGGCTACACCTTC	CATREQGNYGYTF
NA	TRBD1	TRBJ1-2	TRBV6-5	TGTGCCAGCAGTAAGACAGGGTGGAACTATGGCTACACCTTC	CASSKTGWNYGYTF
NA	NA	TRBJ2-2	TRBV19	TGTGCCAGTAGTATAGGGTGGAGTAAGCCGACCACCGGGGAGCTGTTTTTT	CASSIGWSKPTTGELFF
few	NA	TRBJ1-5	TRBV19	TGTGCCACTGCAGGGGAAATTAATCAGCCCCAGCATTTT	CATAGEINQPQHF
NA	TRBD1	TRBJ2-1	TRBV6-2/TRBV6-3	TGTGCCAGCAGTCTACAGGGGCAGGGTGAGCAGTTCTTC	CASSLQGQGEQFF
NA	NA	TRBJ2-5	TRBV6-5	TGTGCCAGCAGTCGCAACCCAGGGCTTCGGGAGACCCAGTACTTC	CASSRNPGLRETQYF
NA	TRBD2	TRBJ2-1	TRBV19	TGTGCCAGTAGTAGGCTAGCGGGGTTTTCCTACAATGAGCAGTTCTTC	CASSRLAGFSYNEQFF
NA	NA	TRBJ2-1	TRBV11-2	TGTGCCAGCAGCCTCTCCCTCCAAGGGGATGAGCAGTTCTTC	CASSLSLQGDEQFF
NA	TRBD1	TRBJ2-5	TRBV5-1	TGCGCCAGCAGCCGGGACAGCCCCCAAGAGACCCAGTACTTC	CASSRDSPQETQYF
NA	TRBD1	TRBJ2-7	TRBV29-1	TGCAGCGTCGACGGACAGGGAGCCAACTCCTACGAGCAGTACTTC	CSVDGQGANSYEQYF
NA	TRBD2	TRBJ2-1	TRBV2	TGTGCCAGCAGTAGGACTAGCTCAACCTACAATGAGCAGTTCTTC	CASSRTSSTYNEQFF